A selection of T cell receptor beta chains follows, all from one sample in a study of blood T cell repertoires in COVID-19. TCRdb's table, derived via immunoSEQ multiplex PCR, lists solely in-frame clones and lacks some. The profile shows around 160,000 clones, roughly 93% of them singletons. Sequenced material: peripheral blood. The receptors originated from a man aged 18-30 years with acute or convalescent COVID-19. Both conserved end residues are part of each CDR3. D genes are given only for firm matches. Some rows mark clone size as missing; the rest say once, few, many or name a class of expanded clone.

J: TRBJ1-3; size: .; D: .; V: TRBV5-6; length: 17; DNA: TGTGCCAGCAGCCTACTTGTGACTGATAACTCTGGAAACACCATATATTTT; CDR3: CASSLLVTDNSGNTIYF
J: TRBJ1-4; size: .; D: TRBD1; V: TRBV5-6; length: 16; DNA: TGTGCCAGCAGCAGTTATTGGACAGGGGGGAATGAAAAACTGTTTTTT; CDR3: CASSSYWTGGNEKLFF
J: TRBJ2-5; size: .; D: TRBD2; V: TRBV5-1; length: 17; DNA: TGCGCCAGCAGCTGGGCCGGGACTAGCGGACCCCAAGAGACCCAGTACTTC; CDR3: CASSWAGTSGPQETQYF
J: TRBJ1-3; size: .; D: .; V: TRBV19; length: 15; DNA: TGTGCCAGTAGTTCGGTACAGGGTGCCGGAAACACCATATATTTT; CDR3: CASSSVQGAGNTIYF
J: TRBJ1-1; size: .; D: TRBD1; V: TRBV19; length: 12; DNA: TGTGCCAGTAGTATAAAACAGGGGGCAGCTTTCTTT; CDR3: CASSIKQGAAFF
J: TRBJ1-2; size: .; D: TRBD1; V: TRBV30; length: 13; DNA: TGTGCCTGGGAAGTGACAGGGAACTATGGCTACACCTTC; CDR3: CAWEVTGNYGYTF
J: TRBJ2-7; size: .; D: TRBD1; V: TRBV27; length: 15; DNA: TGTGCCAGCAGTCCTCTCCGGGACAGAGCCTACGAGCAGTACTTC; CDR3: CASSPLRDRAYEQYF
J: TRBJ2-3; size: .; D: TRBD2; V: TRBV7-8; length: 17; DNA: TGTGCCAGCAGCTTAGGGGGACTAGCGGGGTTGGCAGATACGCAGTATTTT; CDR3: CASSLGGLAGLADTQYF
J: TRBJ2-1; size: once; D: TRBD2; V: TRBV30; length: 13; DNA: TGTGCCTGGAGTACGGGACTAGCAAATGAGCAGTTCTTC; CDR3: CAWSTGLANEQFF
J: TRBJ2-7; size: .; D: TRBD2; V: TRBV18; length: 15; DNA: TGTGCCAGCTCACCAGGGGTACTAGCGGGAAACGAGCAGTACTTC; CDR3: CASSPGVLAGNEQYF
J: TRBJ2-2; size: .; D: TRBD1; V: TRBV24-1; length: 15; DNA: TGTGCCACCAGTGATCCAGGGGGCGGCACCGGGGAGCTGTTTTTT; CDR3: CATSDPGGGTGELFF
J: TRBJ2-3; size: .; D: .; V: TRBV5-4; length: 13; DNA: TGTGCCAGCAGCTTGAGACTAGCAGATACGCAGTATTTT; CDR3: CASSLRLADTQYF
J: TRBJ1-4; size: .; D: TRBD1; V: TRBV27; length: 16; DNA: TGTGCCAGCAGTTTAATCGGTTGGCAGGGGGTTGAAAAACTGTTTTTT; CDR3: CASSLIGWQGVEKLFF
J: TRBJ2-2; size: .; D: .; V: TRBV2; length: 12; DNA: TGTGCCGTAGAGAGGGCCCCTGGGGAGCTGTTTTTT; CDR3: CAVERAPGELFF
J: TRBJ1-1; size: .; D: .; V: TRBV3-1/TRBV3-2; length: 15; DNA: TGTGCCAGCAGCCAAGGCAACGGCGGGAACACTGAAGCTTTCTTT; CDR3: CASSQGNGGNTEAFF
J: TRBJ2-7; size: .; D: .; V: TRBV7-9; length: 14; DNA: TGTGCCAGCAGCCCAGGGGCCGCAACCTACGAGCAGTACTTC; CDR3: CASSPGAATYEQYF
J: TRBJ1-2; size: .; D: .; V: TRBV6-5; length: 12; DNA: TGTGCCACCCAGGGTGGGGTAGGTGGCTACACCTTC; CDR3: CATQGGVGGYTF
J: TRBJ1-2; size: .; D: .; V: TRBV29-1; length: 11; DNA: TGCAGCGCCGTGTGGCAAAATGGCTACACCTTC; CDR3: CSAVWQNGYTF
J: TRBJ1-5; size: .; D: .; V: TRBV30; length: 14; DNA: TGTGCCTGGAGCGGAGGAGTTAGCAATCAGCCCCAGCATTTT; CDR3: CAWSGGVSNQPQHF
J: TRBJ2-3; size: .; D: TRBD2; V: TRBV18; length: 18; DNA: TGTGCCAGCTCATCCGGACTAGCGGGGGGCAGGGGCACAGATACGCAGTATTTT; CDR3: CASSSGLAGGRGTDTQYF
J: TRBJ1-1; size: .; D: TRBD1; V: TRBV18; length: 18; DNA: TGTGCCAGCTCACCGCTTCCCCCGCAACAGGGGGGGGACACTGAAGCTTTCTTT; CDR3: CASSPLPPQQGGDTEAFF
J: TRBJ1-2; size: .; D: .; V: TRBV9; length: 13; DNA: TGTGCCAGCAGACCCTCAGGGGTGTGGGGCTACACCTTC; CDR3: CASRPSGVWGYTF
J: TRBJ1-2; size: .; D: TRBD1; V: TRBV18; length: 18; DNA: TGTGCCAGCTCACTACTACCGGGACAGGGGATCCCTAACTATGGCTACACCTTC; CDR3: CASSLLPGQGIPNYGYTF
J: TRBJ1-6; size: once; D: .; V: TRBV27; length: 13; DNA: TGTGCCAGCAGAGTACAGGGTAATTCACCCCTCCACTTT; CDR3: CASRVQGNSPLHF
J: TRBJ2-5; size: .; D: .; V: TRBV7-8; length: 15; DNA: TGTGCCAGCAGCATAGGGACTTATCTGTCGGAGACCCAGTACTTC; CDR3: CASSIGTYLSETQYF
J: TRBJ1-4; size: .; D: .; V: TRBV7-9; length: 16; DNA: TGTGCCAGCAGCCCCCCCTCACAGTCTATTAATGAAAAACTGTTTTTT; CDR3: CASSPPSQSINEKLFF
J: TRBJ1-1; size: .; D: .; V: TRBV5-4; length: 14; DNA: TGTGCCAGCAGCTTTTTACAGGAAAACACTGAAGCTTTCTTT; CDR3: CASSFLQENTEAFF
J: TRBJ2-5; size: .; D: TRBD1; V: TRBV16; length: 16; DNA: TGTGCCAGCAGCCACGGGACAGGGATAAGCCAAGAGACCCAGTACTTC; CDR3: CASSHGTGISQETQYF
J: TRBJ2-1; size: .; D: .; V: TRBV6-5; length: 14; DNA: TGTGCCAGCAGTTACTTGGAGAGGGTTGGTGAGCAGTTCTTC; CDR3: CASSYLERVGEQFF
J: TRBJ2-5; size: .; D: TRBD2; V: TRBV30; length: 15; DNA: TGTGCCTGGGGGGGACTAGCGGGAGGGTCAGAGACCCAGTACTTC; CDR3: CAWGGLAGGSETQYF
J: TRBJ2-2; size: once; D: .; V: TRBV15; length: 13; DNA: TGTGCCACCAGGGAGATCGGTACCGGGGAGCTGTTTTTT; CDR3: CATREIGTGELFF